Given below is one TCR beta chain in context. A much larger clone lies one base from this, so it may be a read error. This specimen comes from a study of tumor-infiltrating lymphocytes in primary liver carcinoma. Synthesis of TCR beta cDNA was carried out from about 0.55 ug total RNA with a constant-region primer. TCR beta libraries came from three nested multiplex PCR rounds using slightly modified ARM-PCR. With TRBV1-TRBV30 forward primers and a C-beta reverse primer, the first two PCR rounds were run for approximately 9 cycles each. TCRdb itself ran the multiplex PCR reads through MiXCR, one entry per CDR3 protein. The sample holds 250,000 to 350,000 distinct CDR3 sequences; about three fifths are singletons and the top ten take about a sixth. The authors took blood RNA from unsorted whole blood and also extracted germline DNA. Trimming took off 4 bases at V and 10 bases at J, with 19 bases between the two ends. Germline CDR1 reads MNHEY; CDR2 reads SVGEGT. The CDR3 has 14 amino acids.

The chain uses TRBV6-2 or TRBV6-3 and TRBJ1-2, with D possibly being TRBD1 (5 bases). This sequence originates from a woman under 40 with primary liver carcinoma and hepatitis B virus infection. Sequencing was performed on peripheral blood. This CDR3 reads CASSSPGGFRDYTF. CDR3 sequence (DNA): TGTGCCAGCAGTTCCCCCGGGGGGTTTCGTGACTACACCTTC.